Below are 6 T cell receptor beta chains sequenced from a single sample in a study of identical twins. From the 5' RACE reads, TCRdb called clonotypes with MiXCR, one entry per CDR3 protein. The sample has approximately 210,000 distinct CDR3 sequences; about 6.7% are singletons. These data were also reused for a study on T cells expressing NK-cell markers.

Sequencing was carried out using CD8+ T cells sorted from blood. These receptors originate from a woman younger than 35 in good health.

This clonotype occurred a few times. The chain uses TRBV27 and TRBJ2-7; 9 bases are shared with TRBD1. Germline CDR1 is MNHEY and CDR2 is SMNVEV (reference sequence). The trim removed 3 bases at V and 0 bases at J, leaving 3 bases unmatched. The CDR3 covers 15 residues. CDR3 DNA: TGTGCCAGCAGTTTCGACAGGGGGGACTCCTACGAGCAGTACTTC. Amino acid sequence: CASSFDRGDSYEQYF.

This clonotype appeared a few times. A junction end diverges from the germline sequence, so it may reflect a read error. The gene calls are TRBV7-2 and TRBJ2-5, with a weak D call TRBD2 (6 bases). The CDR3 is made up of 11 amino acids. Germline CDR1 reads SGHTA; CDR2 reads FQGNSA. The DNA for the CDR3 is TGTGCCAGCAGCTTAGATCAGCGGGCGAACTTC. It codes for CASSLDQRANF.

V is TRBV12-3 or TRBV12-4 and J is TRBJ1-5, with D unresolved. This CDR3 spans 14 amino acids. The germline V and J ends were trimmed by 3 bases and 7 bases, with 13 bases remaining between them. This chain's CDR3 is CASSLRRAGQPQHF. CDR3 sequence (DNA): TGTGCCAGCAGTTTGAGGAGGGCAGGCCAGCCCCAGCATTTT.

The chain couples TRBV30 to TRBJ1-1, with unresolved D. The CDR3 has 11 amino acids. V was pared by 8 bases and J by 1 base, with 8 bases between. Germline V gene sequence: CDR1 GTSNPN, CDR2 SVGIG (reference sequence). This CDR3 reads CALDTNTEAFF. In DNA, the CDR3 is TGTGCCCTCGATACGAACACTGAAGCTTTCTTT.

The rearrangement joins TRBV12-3 or TRBV12-4 to TRBJ2-5; D could derive from TRBD1 or TRBD2 (5 bases each). The CDR3 loop spans 14 amino acids. V lost 6 bases and J 4 bases, leaving 15 bases between the germline ends. The CDR3 DNA reads TGTGCCAGCAGAGAAGGGACCTGGGGAGAGACCCAGTACTTC. Translated, it gives CASREGTWGETQYF.

This chain joins TRBV5-5 and TRBJ2-7; D may be TRBD1 (5 bases). Trimming took off 1 base at V and 5 bases at J, with 22 bases between the two ends. Looked up from germline, CDR1 is SGHKS and CDR2 is YYEKEE (reference sequence). The CDR3 has 17 amino acids. This CDR3 is CASSLSSGRAFVHEQYF. The CDR3 DNA reads TGTGCCAGCAGCTTGTCATCCGGCAGGGCATTCGTGCACGAGCAGTACTTC.